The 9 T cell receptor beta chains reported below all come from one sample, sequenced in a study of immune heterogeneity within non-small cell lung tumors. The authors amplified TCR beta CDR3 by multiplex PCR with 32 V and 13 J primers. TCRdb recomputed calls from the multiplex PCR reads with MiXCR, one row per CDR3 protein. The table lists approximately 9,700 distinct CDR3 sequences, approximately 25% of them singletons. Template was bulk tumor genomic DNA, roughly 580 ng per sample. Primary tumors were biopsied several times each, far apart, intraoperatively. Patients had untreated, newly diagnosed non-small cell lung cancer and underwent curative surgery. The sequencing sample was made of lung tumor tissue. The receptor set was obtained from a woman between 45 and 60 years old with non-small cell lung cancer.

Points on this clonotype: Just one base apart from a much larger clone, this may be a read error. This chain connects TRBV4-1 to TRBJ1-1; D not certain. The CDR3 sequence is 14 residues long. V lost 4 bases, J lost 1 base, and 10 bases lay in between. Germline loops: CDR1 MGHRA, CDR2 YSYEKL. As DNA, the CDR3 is TGCGCCAGCAGCCCCTGCTTTGGGAACACTGAAGCTTTCTTT. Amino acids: CASSPCFGNTEAFF.

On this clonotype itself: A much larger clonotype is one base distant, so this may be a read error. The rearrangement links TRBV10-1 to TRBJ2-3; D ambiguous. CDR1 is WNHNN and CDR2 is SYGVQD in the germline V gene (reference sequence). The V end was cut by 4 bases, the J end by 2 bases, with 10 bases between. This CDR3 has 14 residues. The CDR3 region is CASSVRENTDTQYF. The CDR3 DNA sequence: TGCGCCAGCAGTGTGAGAGAAAACACAGATACGCAGTATTTT.

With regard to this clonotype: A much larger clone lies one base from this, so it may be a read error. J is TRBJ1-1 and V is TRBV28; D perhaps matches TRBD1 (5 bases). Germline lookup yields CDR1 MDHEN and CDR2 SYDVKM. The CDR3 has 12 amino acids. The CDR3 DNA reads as TGTGCCAGCAGTAAATATGGGACTGCAGCTTTCTTT. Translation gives CASSKYGTAAFF.

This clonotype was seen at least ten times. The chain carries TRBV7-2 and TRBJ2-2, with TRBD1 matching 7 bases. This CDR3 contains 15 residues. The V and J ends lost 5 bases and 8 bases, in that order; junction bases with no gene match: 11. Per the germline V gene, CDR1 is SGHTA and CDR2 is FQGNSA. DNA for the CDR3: TGTGCCAGCAGCCCCCGACAGGGTAGCAGGGGGGAGCTGTTTTTT. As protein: CASSPRQGSRGELFF.

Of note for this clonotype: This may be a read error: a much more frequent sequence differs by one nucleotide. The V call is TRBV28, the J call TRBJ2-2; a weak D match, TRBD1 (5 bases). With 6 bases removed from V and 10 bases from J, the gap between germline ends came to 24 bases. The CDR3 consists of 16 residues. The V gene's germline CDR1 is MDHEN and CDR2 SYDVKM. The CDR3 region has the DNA TGTGCCAGCAGGGCTCCAATGTGTGACAGCAAAAAGGAGCTGTTTTTT. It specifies CASRAPMCDSKKELFF.

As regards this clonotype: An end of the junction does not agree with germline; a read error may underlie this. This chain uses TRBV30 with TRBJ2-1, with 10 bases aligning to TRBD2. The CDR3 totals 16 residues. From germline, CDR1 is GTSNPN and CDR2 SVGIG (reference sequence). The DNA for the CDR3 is TGTGCCTGGGGGACTAGCGCGGGGGGCTCCTACAATGATCAGTTCTTC. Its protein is CAWGTSAGGSYNDQFF.

DNA for the CDR3: TGTGCCAGCAGCGGACTAGCCTCCTACGAGCAGTACTTC. It encodes CASSGLASYEQYF. V usage is TRBV2 and J usage is TRBJ2-7; 8 bases fit TRBD2. This CDR3 is 13 amino acids long. The V gene's germline CDR1 is SNHLY and CDR2 FYNNEI. V dropped 6 bases and J dropped 0; count of bases not matched to a gene: 1. Looking up the rest from reference TRBV2 and TRBJ2-7 gives the full variable domain: EPEVTQTPSHQVTQMGQEVILRCVPISNHLYFYWYRQILGQKVEFLVSFYNNEISEKSEIFDDQFSVERPDGSNFTLKIRSTKLEDSAMYFCASSGLASYEQYFGPGTRLTVT.

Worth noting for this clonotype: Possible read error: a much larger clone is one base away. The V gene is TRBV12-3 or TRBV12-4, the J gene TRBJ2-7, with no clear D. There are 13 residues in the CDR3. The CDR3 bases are TGTGCCAGCAGCCTCGGAGATAACTACGGGCAGTACTTC. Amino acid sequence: CASSLGDNYGQYF.

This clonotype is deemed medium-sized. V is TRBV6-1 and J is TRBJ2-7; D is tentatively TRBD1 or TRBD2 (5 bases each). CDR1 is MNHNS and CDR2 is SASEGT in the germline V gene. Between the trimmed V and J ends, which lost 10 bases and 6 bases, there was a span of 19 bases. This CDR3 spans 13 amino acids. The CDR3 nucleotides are TGTGCCACCAGGCCGAGGGGCGGCCCCGAGCAGTACTTC. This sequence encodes CATRPRGGPEQYF.